The T cell receptor beta chain described here comes from a study of radiotherapy plus CTLA-4 blockade in lung cancer. The V gene's germline CDR1 is SGHRS and CDR2 YFSETQ. This CDR3 is built from 15 residues. V lost 0 bases and J lost 0, with 9 bases in between. Study-level results: Tumor-origin TCR clones grew in blood after radiotherapy plus ipilimumab.

Some clones are missing from TCRdb's copy, which holds only in-frame ones; the method was immunoSEQ multiplex PCR. The table records 40,000 to 60,000 clones, 70% to 90% of them present only once. As for this clone: Its matching antigen is unknown.

This chain joins TRBV5-1 and TRBJ1-2; D is uncertain. Material: peripheral blood, obtained from a patient treated with radiotherapy plus ipilimumab. This TCR was sampled from a human donor with non-small cell lung cancer that progressed on radiotherapy plus ipilimumab. Some clones in this sample may be carry-over from other donors' samples. CDR3 bases: TGCGCCAGCAGCTTGGTGGGAGGCCCTAACTATGGCTACACCTTC. This codes for CASSLVGGPNYGYTF.